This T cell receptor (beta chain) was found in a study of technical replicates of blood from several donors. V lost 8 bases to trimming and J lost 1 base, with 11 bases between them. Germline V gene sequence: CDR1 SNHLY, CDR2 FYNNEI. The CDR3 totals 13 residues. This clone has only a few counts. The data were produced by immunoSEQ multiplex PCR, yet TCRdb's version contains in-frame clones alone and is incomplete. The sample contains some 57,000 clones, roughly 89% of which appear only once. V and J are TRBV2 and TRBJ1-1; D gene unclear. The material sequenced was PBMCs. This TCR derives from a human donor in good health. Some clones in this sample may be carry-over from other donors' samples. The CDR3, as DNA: TGTGCCAGCGCACCGAGAAGGAACACTGAAGCTTTCTTT. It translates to CASAPRRNTEAFF.